The 14 T cell receptor beta chains reported below all come from one sample, sequenced in a study of cytomegalovirus exposure and HLA in healthy donors. Primers for the PCR totalled 60 Vbeta and 13 Jbeta. Some clones are missing from TCRdb's copy, which holds only in-frame ones; the method was immunoSEQ multiplex PCR. Here the sample spans over 80,000 clones, roughly 74% being singletons. Sequenced sample: PBMCs. These receptor sequences come from a woman in her 70s in good health and CMV-seropositive.

The sample holds a few counts of this clone. The J gene is TRBJ2-2, the V gene TRBV5-1; D not resolved. V lost 5 bases to trimming and J lost 9 bases, with 8 bases between them. The germline V gene encodes CDR1 SGHRS and CDR2 YFSETQ. This CDR3 comprises 11 residues. The CDR3 nucleotides read TGCGCCAGCAGTCGTTTCCGGGAGCTGTTTTTT. Protein: CASSRFRELFF.

The V gene is TRBV20-1, the J gene TRBJ1-2; no definite D call. Trimming pared 3 bases from V and 8 bases from J, leaving 7 bases between. The CDR3 runs to 10 residues. CDR1 is DFQATT and CDR2 is SNEGSKA in the germline V gene (reference sequence). The CDR3 nucleotides are TGCAGTGCTAGTCAGGTCGGCTACACCTTC. It yields the protein CSASQVGYTF.

J is TRBJ2-2 and V is TRBV11-2; tentative D call: TRBD2 (9 bases). Germline assignment: CDR1 SGHAT and CDR2 FQNNGV. V was clipped by 5 bases and J by 6 bases, with 16 bases between them. CDR3 size: 15 residues. This CDR3 reads CASSPGGGGAGELFF. As DNA, the CDR3 is TGTGCCAGCAGCCCAGGGGGCGGGGGGGCCGGGGAGCTGTTTTTT. Looking up the rest from reference TRBV11-2 and TRBJ2-2 gives the full variable domain: EAGVAQSPRYKIIEKRQSVAFWCNPISGHATLYWYQQILGQGPKLLIQFQNNGVVDDSQLPKDRFSAERLKGVDSTLKIQPAKLEDSAVYLCASSPGGGGAGELFFGEGSRLTVL.

The V call is TRBV7-3, the J call TRBJ2-5, with TRBD1 identical over 12 bases. The V gene end was trimmed by 3 bases and the J gene end by 5 bases; junction bases not matched to a gene: 4. The CDR3 is 15 amino acids. Germline V lookup: CDR1 SGHTA, CDR2 FQGTGA. The CDR3 here is CASSFGTGGRETQYF. CDR3 DNA sequence: TGTGCCAGCAGCTTTGGGACAGGGGGCCGGGAGACCCAGTACTTC.

In this sample, this clone turned up a few times. The chain uses TRBV30 and TRBJ2-5; 14 positions match TRBD2. The germline CDR1 and CDR2 sequences are GTSNPN and SVGIG (reference sequence). This CDR3 spans 16 amino acids. With 1 base clipped from V and 6 bases from J, the junction kept 7 bases outside the gene matches. Here the CDR3 reads CAWSGGTSGSVKTQYF. CDR3 in DNA: TGTGCCTGGAGTGGGGGGACTAGCGGGAGCGTGAAGACCCAGTACTTC.

J is TRBJ2-7 and V is TRBV6-5; D may be TRBD2 (5 bases). The ends were cut back, 0 bases at V and 5 bases at J, with 11 bases in the middle. The CDR3 covers 14 residues. Germline CDR1 MNHEY, CDR2 SVGAGI. CDR3 region: CASSYSEGNNEQYF. CDR3 DNA sequence: TGTGCCAGCAGTTACTCTGAGGGAAACAACGAGCAGTACTTC.

The chain employs TRBV11-2 and TRBJ2-1, with TRBD2 matching over 8 bases. The length of the CDR3 is 12 residues. J lost 9 bases, V lost 6 bases, and 4 bases had no gene match. Germline V gene lookup returns CDR1 SGHAT and CDR2 FQNNGV. DNA for the CDR3: TGTGCCAGCAGTAGAGCGGGGGCTGAGCAGTTCTTC. Its protein is CASSRAGAEQFF. The full variable domain, with the rest looked up from reference TRBV11-2 and TRBJ2-1, is EAGVAQSPRYKIIEKRQSVAFWCNPISGHATLYWYQQILGQGPKLLIQFQNNGVVDDSQLPKDRFSAERLKGVDSTLKIQPAKLEDSAVYLCASSRAGAEQFFGPGTRLTVL.

This chain connects TRBV19 to TRBJ2-1; 9 bases line up with TRBD1. Germline CDR1 LNHDA, CDR2 SQIVND (reference sequence). The J segment lost 8 bases and the V segment lost 4 bases, leaving 6 bases of the junction unmatched. The CDR3 runs 14 residues. The CDR3 sequence is CASSRTGGGDEQFF. CDR3 nucleotide sequence: TGTGCCAGTAGTAGAACAGGGGGCGGGGATGAGCAGTTCTTC.

The V gene is TRBV27, the J gene TRBJ2-5, with 10 positions matching TRBD1. From germline, CDR1 is MNHEY and CDR2 SMNVEV (reference sequence). The CDR3 extends over 15 amino acids. V was clipped by 6 bases and J by 7 bases; unmatched bases: 11. CDR3 sequence (DNA): TGTGCCAGCAGAGAGAATAAAGGACAGGGGGGGACCCAGTACTTC. As protein: CASRENKGQGGTQYF.

The chain employs TRBV7-8 and TRBJ2-2, with 12 bases aligning to TRBD2. This CDR3 has 16 amino acids. The V and J ends lost 5 bases and 3 bases, in that order; junction bases with no gene match: 4. The V gene's germline CDR1 is SGHVS and CDR2 FQNEAQ. As DNA, the CDR3 is TGTGCCAGCAGCCCCCGACTAGCGGGGGACACCGGGGAGCTGTTTTTT. It specifies CASSPRLAGDTGELFF.

The genes are TRBV10-1 and TRBJ2-3; 10 nucleotides line up with TRBD1. The CDR3 has 17 residues. In germline, CDR1 is WNHNN, CDR2 SYGVQD (reference sequence). V dropped 2 bases and J dropped 1; count of bases not matched to a gene: 6. The chain's CDR3 is CASSEDPGTGGTDTQYF. The CDR3 DNA is TGCGCCAGCAGTGAGGACCCTGGGACAGGGGGCACAGATACGCAGTATTTT.

CDR3 protein: CASKTGGNSPLHF. CDR3 bases: TGTGCCAGTAAGACAGGGGGCAATTCACCCCTCCACTTT. This chain joins TRBV28 and TRBJ1-6; 10 nucleotides agree with TRBD1. The ends lost 9 bases at V and 7 bases at J; junction bases unmatched: 3. This CDR3 region has 13 residues. CDR1 MDHEN and CDR2 SYDVKM come from the germline V gene.

The chain has TRBV30 and TRBJ2-7; tentative D call: TRBD2 (6 bases). The length of the CDR3 is 14 residues. Trimming pared 1 base from V and 2 bases from J, leaving 12 bases between. Per the germline V gene, CDR1 is GTSNPN and CDR2 is SVGIG (reference sequence). CDR3 amino acids: CAWSGGGVTYEQYF. CDR3 bases: TGTGCCTGGAGTGGCGGCGGGGTGACCTACGAGCAGTACTTC.

A note on this clone: Other DNA sequences in the same sample also yield this CDR3. The chain links TRBV30 to TRBJ1-1; 8 bases fit TRBD1. The ends lost 4 bases at V and 5 bases at J; junction bases unmatched: 15. This CDR3 is built from 16 residues. CDR1 and CDR2 (germline): GTSNPN, SVGIG (reference sequence). The CDR3 is CAWTPPPRTGPTEAFF. CDR3 nucleotide sequence: TGTGCCTGGACTCCCCCCCCTCGGACAGGGCCAACTGAAGCTTTCTTT.